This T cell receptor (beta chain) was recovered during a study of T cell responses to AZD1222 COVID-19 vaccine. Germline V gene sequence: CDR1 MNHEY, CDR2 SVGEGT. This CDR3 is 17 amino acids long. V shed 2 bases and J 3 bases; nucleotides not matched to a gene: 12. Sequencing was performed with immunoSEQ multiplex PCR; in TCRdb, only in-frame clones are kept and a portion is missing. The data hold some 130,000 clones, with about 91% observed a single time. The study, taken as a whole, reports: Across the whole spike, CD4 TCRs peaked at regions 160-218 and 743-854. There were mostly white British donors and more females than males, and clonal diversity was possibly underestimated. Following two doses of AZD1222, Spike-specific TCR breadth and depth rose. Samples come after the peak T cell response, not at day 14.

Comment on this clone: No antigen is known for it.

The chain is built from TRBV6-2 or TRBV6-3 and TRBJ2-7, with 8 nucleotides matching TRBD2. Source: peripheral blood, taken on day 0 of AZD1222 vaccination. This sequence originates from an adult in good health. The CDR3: CASSYNRELADLYEQYF. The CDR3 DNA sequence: TGTGCCAGCAGTTACAATAGGGAACTAGCGGACCTCTACGAGCAGTACTTC.